This TCR beta chain derives from a study of T cells in Graves' hyperthyroidism and ophthalmopathy. At the level of the study: Before treatment of any kind, peripheral blood was taken at initial diagnosis. Findings and limits, study-wide: Prediction of ophthalmopathy progression came a median around 7.1 months pre-onset. From stable hyperthyroidism, ophthalmopathy was set apart by a 13 V-J model.

From RNA transcripts, TCR beta CDR3 regions were amplified. Using the HTBI primer set, a first-round RT-PCR was run on the TCR CDR3. TCRdb re-called the multiplex PCR reads through MiXCR, storing one row per CDR3 protein. Found here are roughly 380,000 distinct CDR3 sequences, more than 11% of them singletons; the top ten hold 8% to 13%. Out of 10 ml of fresh peripheral blood came the PBMCs. This clonotype was detected once. Its antigen is unknown. Because the CDR3 is missing its conserved closing phenylalanine or tryptophan, this is likely a read error. The V gene's germline CDR1 is DFQATT and CDR2 SNEGSKA (reference sequence). The CDR3 runs 10 residues. Trimming pared 3 bases from V and 4 bases from J, leaving 3 bases between.

This chain joins TRBV20-1 and TRBJ2-5, with unresolved D. The source is a woman aged 55 to 70 with Graves' hyperthyroidism. Sequencing input: blood. The CDR3 is CSASGETQYS. The CDR3 DNA sequence: TGCAGTGCTAGTGGAGAGACCCAGTACTCC.